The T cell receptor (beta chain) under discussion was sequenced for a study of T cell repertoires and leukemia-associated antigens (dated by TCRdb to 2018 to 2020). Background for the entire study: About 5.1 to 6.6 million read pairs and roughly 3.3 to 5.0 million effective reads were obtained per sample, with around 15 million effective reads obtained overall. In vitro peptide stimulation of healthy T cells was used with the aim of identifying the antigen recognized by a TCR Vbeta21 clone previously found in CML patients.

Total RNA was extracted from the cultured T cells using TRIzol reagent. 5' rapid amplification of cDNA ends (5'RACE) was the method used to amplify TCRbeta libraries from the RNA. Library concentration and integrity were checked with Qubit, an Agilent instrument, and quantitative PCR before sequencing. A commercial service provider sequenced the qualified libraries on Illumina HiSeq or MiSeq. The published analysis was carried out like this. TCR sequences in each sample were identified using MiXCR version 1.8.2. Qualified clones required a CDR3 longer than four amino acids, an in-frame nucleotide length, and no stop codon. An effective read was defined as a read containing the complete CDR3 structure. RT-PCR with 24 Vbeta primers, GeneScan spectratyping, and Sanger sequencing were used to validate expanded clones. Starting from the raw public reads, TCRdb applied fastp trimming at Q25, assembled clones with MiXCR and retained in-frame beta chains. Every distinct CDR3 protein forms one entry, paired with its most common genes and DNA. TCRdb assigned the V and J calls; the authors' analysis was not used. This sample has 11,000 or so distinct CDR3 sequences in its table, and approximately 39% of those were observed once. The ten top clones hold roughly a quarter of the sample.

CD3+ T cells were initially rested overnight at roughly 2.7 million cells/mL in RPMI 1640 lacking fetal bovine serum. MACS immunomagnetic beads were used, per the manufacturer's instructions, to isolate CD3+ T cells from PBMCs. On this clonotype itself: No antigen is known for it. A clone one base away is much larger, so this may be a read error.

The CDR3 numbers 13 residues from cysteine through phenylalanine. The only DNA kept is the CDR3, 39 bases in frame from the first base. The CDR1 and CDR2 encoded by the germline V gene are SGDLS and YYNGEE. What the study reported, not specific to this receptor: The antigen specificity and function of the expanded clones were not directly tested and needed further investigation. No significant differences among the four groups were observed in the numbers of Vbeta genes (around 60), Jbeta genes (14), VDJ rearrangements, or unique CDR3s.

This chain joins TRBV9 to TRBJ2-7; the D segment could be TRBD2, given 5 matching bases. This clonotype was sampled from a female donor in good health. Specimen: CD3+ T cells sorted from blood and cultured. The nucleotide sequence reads TGTGTCAGCAATGCGGGCCCTACCGCCGAGCAGTACTTC. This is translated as CVSNAGPTAEQYF.